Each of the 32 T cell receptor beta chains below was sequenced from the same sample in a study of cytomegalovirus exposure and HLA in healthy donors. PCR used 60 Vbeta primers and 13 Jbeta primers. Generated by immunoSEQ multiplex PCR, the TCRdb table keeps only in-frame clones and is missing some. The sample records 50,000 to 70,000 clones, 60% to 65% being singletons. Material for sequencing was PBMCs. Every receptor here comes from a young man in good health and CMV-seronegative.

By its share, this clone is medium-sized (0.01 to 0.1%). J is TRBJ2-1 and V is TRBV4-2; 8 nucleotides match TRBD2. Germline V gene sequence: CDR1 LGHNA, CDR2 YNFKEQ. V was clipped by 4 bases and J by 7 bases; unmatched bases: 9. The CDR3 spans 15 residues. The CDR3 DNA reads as TGTGCCAGCAGCCCACCCACTAGCGGAGGAAATGAGCAGTTCTTC. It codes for CASSPPTSGGNEQFF.

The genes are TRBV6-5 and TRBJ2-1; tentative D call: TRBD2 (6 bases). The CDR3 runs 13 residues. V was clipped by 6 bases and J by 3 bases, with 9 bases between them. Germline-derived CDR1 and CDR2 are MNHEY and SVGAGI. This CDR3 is CASRATSYNEQFF. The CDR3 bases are TGTGCCAGCAGGGCGACTAGCTACAATGAGCAGTTCTTC.

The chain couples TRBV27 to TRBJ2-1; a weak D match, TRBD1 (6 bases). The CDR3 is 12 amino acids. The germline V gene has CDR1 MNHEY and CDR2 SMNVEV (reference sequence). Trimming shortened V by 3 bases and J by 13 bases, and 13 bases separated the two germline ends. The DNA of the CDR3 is TGTGCCAGCAGTTTTTGGGGGCGGGCCCAGTTCTTC. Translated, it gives CASSFWGRAQFF.

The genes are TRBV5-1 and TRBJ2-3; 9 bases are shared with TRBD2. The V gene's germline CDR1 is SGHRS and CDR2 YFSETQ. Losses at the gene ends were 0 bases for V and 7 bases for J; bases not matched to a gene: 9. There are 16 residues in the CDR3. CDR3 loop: CASSLAPRGGRNTQYF. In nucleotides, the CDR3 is TGCGCCAGCAGCTTGGCTCCGCGGGGGGGCCGGAATACGCAGTATTTT. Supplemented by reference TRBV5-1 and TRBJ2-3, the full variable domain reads KAGVTQTPRYLIKTRGQQVTLSCSPISGHRSVSWYQQTPGQGLQFLFEYFSETQRNKGNFPGRFSGRQFSNSRSEMNVSTLELGDSALYLCASSLAPRGGRNTQYFGPGTRLTVL.

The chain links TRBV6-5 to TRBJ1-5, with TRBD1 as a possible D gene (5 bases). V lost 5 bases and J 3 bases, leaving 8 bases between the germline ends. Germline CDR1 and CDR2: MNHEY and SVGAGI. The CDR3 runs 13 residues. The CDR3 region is CASSQGYNQPQHF. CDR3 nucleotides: TGTGCCAGCAGTCAGGGTTACAATCAGCCCCAGCATTTT.

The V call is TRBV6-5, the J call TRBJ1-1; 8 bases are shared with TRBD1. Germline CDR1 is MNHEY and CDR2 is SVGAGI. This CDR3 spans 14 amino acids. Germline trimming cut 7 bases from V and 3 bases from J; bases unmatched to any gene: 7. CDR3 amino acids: CASMRGQGYTEAFF. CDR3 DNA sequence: TGTGCCAGCATGCGCGGACAGGGCTACACTGAAGCTTTCTTT.

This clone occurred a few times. CDR3 in DNA: TGTGCCAGCAGTGTGGACAGGGACCTCTATGGCTACACCTTC. Protein: CASSVDRDLYGYTF. The V call is TRBV27, the J call TRBJ1-2; 8 bases agree with TRBD1. The CDR3 is made up of 14 amino acids. Trimming at V came to 5 bases and at J to 4 bases, leaving 6 bases not matched to a gene. CDR1 and CDR2 from the germline V gene are MNHEY and SMNVEV (reference sequence).

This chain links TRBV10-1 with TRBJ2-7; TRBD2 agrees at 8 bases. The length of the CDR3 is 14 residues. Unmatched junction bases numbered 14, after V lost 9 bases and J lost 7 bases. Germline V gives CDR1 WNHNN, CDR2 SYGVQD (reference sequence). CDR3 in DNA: TGCGCCAGTAACGGGGGGGCCTCACCCAAGGAGCAGTACTTC. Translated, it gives CASNGGASPKEQYF.

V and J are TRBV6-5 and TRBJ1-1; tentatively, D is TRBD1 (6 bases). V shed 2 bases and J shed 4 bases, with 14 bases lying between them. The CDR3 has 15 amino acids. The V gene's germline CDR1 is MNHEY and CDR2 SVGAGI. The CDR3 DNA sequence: TGTGCCAGCAGTTACGCGACAGGCGCGGGCACTGAAGCTTTCTTT. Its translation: CASSYATGAGTEAFF.

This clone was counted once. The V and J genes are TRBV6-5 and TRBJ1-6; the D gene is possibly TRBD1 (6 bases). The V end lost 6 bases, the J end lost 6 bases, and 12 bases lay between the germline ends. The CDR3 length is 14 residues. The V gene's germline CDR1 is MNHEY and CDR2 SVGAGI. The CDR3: CASRVGGGNSPLHF. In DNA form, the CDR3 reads TGTGCCAGCAGGGTTGGGGGCGGTAATTCACCCCTCCACTTT.

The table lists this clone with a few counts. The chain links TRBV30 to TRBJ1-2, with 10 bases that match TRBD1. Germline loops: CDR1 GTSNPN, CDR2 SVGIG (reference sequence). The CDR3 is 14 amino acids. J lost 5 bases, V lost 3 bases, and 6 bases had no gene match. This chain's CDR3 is CAWSPGQGRYGYTF. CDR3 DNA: TGTGCCTGGAGCCCGGGACAGGGGCGGTATGGCTACACCTTC.

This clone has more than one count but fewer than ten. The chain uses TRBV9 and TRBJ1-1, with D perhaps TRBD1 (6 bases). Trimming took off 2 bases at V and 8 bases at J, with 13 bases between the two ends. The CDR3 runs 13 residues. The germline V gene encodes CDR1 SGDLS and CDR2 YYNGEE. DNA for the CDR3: TGTGCCAGCAGCGTGGGGCTCAGGGGCGAAGCTTTCTTT. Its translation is CASSVGLRGEAFF. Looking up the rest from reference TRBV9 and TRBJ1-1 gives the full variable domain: DSGVTQTPKHLITATGQRVTLRCSPRSGDLSVYWYQQSLDQGLQFLIQYYNGEERAKGNILERFSAQQFPDLHSELNLSSLELGDSALYFCASSVGLRGEAFFGQGTRLTVV.

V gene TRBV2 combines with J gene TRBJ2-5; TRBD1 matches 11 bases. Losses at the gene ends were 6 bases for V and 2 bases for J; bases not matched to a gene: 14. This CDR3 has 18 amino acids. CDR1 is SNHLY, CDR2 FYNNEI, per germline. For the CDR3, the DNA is TGTGCCAGCAGCCCGGGGACAGGGGGAGGAATAGGACAAGAGACCCAGTACTTC. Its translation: CASSPGTGGGIGQETQYF.

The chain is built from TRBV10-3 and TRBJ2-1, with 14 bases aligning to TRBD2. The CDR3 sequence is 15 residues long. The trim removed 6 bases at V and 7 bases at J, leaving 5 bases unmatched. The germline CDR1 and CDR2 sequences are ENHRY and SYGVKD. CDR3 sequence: CAIRTSGGATNEQFF. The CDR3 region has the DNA TGTGCCATCAGGACTAGCGGGGGGGCGACGAATGAGCAGTTCTTC.

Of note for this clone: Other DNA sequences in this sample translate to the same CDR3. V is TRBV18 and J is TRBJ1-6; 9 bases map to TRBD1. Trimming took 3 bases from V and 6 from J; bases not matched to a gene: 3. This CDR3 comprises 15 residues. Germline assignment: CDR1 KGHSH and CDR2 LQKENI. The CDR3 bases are TGTGCCAGCTCACCGTCGGACAGGGGTAATTCACCCCTCCACTTT. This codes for CASSPSDRGNSPLHF.

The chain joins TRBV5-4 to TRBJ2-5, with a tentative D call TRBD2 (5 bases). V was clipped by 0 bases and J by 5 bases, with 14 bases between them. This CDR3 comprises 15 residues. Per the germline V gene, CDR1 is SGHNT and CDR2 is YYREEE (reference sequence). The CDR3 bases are TGTGCCAGCAGCTTGGGAGAGGGCTTTAAGGAGACCCAGTACTTC. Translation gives CASSLGEGFKETQYF.

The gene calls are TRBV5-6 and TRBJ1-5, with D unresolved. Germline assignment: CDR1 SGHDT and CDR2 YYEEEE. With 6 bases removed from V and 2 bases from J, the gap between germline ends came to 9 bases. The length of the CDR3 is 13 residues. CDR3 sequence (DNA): TGTGCCAGCACCTTTGGGCGCAATCAGCCCCAGCATTTT. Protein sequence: CASTFGRNQPQHF. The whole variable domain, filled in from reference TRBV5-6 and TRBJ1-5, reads DAGVTQSPTHLIKTRGQQVTLRCSPKSGHDTVSWYQQALGQGPQFIFQYYEEEERQRGNFPDRFSGHQFPNYSSELNVNALLLGDSALYLCASTFGRNQPQHFGDGTRLSIL.

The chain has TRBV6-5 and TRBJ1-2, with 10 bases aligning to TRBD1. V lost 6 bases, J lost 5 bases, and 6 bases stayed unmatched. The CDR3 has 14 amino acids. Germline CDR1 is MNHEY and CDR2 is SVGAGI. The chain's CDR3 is CASRWGTGDYGYTF. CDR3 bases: TGTGCCAGCAGGTGGGGGACAGGGGATTATGGCTACACCTTC.

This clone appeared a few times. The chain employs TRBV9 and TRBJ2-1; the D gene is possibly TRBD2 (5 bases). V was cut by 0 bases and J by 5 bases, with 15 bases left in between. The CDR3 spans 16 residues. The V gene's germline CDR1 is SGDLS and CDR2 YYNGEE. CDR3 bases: TGTGCCAGCAGCGTAGTCCCCGTCTTGAGGGACAATGAGCAGTTCTTC. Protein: CASSVVPVLRDNEQFF.

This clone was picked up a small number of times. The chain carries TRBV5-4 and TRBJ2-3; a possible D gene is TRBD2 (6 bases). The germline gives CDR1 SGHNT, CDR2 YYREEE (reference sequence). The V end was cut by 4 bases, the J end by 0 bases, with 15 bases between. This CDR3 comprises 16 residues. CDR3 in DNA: TGTGCCAGCAGCCTAAAAACCGGGACTAGCACAGATACGCAGTATTTT. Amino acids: CASSLKTGTSTDTQYF.

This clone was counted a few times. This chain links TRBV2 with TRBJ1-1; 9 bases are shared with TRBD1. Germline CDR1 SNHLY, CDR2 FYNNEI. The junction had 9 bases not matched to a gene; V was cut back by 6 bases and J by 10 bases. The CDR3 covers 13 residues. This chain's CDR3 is CASRVARQGVAFF. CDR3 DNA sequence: TGTGCCAGCAGGGTGGCGAGACAGGGGGTAGCTTTCTTT.

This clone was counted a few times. The CDR3 here is CASSLLSVGQSYGYTF. As DNA, the CDR3 is TGTGCCAGCAGCCTATTATCAGTCGGACAGAGCTATGGCTACACCTTC. The chain employs TRBV28 and TRBJ1-2; possible D gene TRBD1, 6 bases. CDR3 length: 16 amino acids. The V end lost 6 bases, the J end lost 4 bases, and 21 bases lay between the germline ends. Per germline, CDR1 MDHEN and CDR2 SYDVKM.

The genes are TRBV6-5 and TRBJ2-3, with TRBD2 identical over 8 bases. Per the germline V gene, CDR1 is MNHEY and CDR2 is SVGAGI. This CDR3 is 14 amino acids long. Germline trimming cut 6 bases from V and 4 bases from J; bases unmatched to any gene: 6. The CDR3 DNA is TGTGCCAGCAGACAACCGGGGGGGCCAGATACGCAGTATTTT. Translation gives CASRQPGGPDTQYF.

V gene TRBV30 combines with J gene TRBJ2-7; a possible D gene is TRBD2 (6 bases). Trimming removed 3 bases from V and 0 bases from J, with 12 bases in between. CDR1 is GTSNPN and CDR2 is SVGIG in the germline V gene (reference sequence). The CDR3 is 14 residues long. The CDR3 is CAWRERGSSYEQYF. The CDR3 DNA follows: TGTGCCTGGAGAGAACGGGGGAGCTCCTACGAGCAGTACTTC.

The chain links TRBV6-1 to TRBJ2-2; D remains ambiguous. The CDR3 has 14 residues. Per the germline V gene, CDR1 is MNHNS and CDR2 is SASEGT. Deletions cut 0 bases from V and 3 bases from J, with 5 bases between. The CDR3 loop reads CASSEAPDTGELFF. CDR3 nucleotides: TGTGCCAGCAGTGAAGCACCGGACACCGGGGAGCTGTTTTTT.

For the CDR3, the DNA is TGTGCCAGCACCCCCCCCGGCGGGGGGAAAGCTTTCTTT. This translates into CASTPPGGGKAFF. The gene calls are TRBV7-6 and TRBJ1-1, with a tentative D call TRBD1 (5 bases). Trimming cost V 7 bases and J 9 bases, with 18 bases left between them. The CDR3 spans 13 residues. Germline V gene lookup returns CDR1 SGHVS and CDR2 FNYEAQ.

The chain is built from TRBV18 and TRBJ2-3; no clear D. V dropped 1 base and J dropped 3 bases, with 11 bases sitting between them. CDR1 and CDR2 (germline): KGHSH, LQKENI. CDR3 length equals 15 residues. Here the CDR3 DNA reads TGTGCCAGCTCACCACTCGCTTACCAGACAGATACGCAGTATTTT. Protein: CASSPLAYQTDTQYF.

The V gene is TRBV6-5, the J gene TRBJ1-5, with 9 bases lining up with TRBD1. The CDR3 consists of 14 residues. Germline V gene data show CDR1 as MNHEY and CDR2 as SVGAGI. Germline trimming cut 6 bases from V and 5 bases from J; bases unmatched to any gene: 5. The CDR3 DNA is TGTGCCAGCAGCCCGGACAGGGGTGATCAGCCCCAGCATTTT. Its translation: CASSPDRGDQPQHF.

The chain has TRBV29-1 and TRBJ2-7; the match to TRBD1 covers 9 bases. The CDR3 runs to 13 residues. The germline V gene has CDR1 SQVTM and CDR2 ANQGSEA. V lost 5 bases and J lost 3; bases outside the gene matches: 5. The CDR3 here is CSVQGQGNYEQYF. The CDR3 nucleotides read TGCAGCGTTCAAGGACAGGGGAACTACGAGCAGTACTTC.

The CDR3 loop reads CASSVRQGKQFF. In nucleotides, the CDR3 is TGTGCCAGCAGTGTCCGACAGGGGAAGCAGTTCTTC. The rearrangement uses TRBV25-1 and TRBJ2-1, with TRBD1 matching over 8 bases. Germline V gives CDR1 MGHDK, CDR2 SYGVNS. The CDR3 runs 12 residues. With V trimmed by 4 bases and J by 11 bases, 4 bases remained unmatched. Filled out from reference TRBV25-1 and TRBJ2-1, the complete variable domain reads EADIYQTPRYLVIGTGKKITLECSQTMGHDKMYWYQQDPGMELHLIHYSYGVNSTEKGDLSSESTVSRIRTEHFPLTLESARPSHTSQYLCASSVRQGKQFFGPGTRLTVL.

CDR3 in DNA: TGTGCCAGCAGTTATAGCGAAGGGGGTTTGGGGGAGCAGTACTTC. Its protein product is CASSYSEGGLGEQYF. The rearrangement links TRBV6-5 to TRBJ2-7, with a tentative D call TRBD1 (6 bases). Germline loops: CDR1 MNHEY, CDR2 SVGAGI. Trimming took off 3 bases at V and 7 bases at J, with 19 bases between the two ends. The CDR3 loop spans 15 amino acids.

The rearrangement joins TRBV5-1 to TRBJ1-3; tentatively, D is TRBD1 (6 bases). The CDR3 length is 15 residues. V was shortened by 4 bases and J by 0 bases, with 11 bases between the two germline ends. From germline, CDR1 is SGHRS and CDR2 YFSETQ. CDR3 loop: CASSGGHRSGNTIYF. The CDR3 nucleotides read TGCGCCAGCAGCGGGGGACACCGCTCTGGAAACACCATATATTTT.